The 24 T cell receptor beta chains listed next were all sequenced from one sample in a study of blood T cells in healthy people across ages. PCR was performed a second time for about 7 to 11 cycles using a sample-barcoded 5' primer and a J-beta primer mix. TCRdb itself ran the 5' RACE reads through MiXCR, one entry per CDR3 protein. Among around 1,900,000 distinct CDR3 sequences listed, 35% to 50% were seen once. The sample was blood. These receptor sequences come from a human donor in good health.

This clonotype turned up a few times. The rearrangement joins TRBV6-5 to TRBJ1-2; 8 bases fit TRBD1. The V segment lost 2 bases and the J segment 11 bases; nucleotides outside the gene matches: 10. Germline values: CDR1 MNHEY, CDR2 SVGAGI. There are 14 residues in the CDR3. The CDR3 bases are TGTGCCAGCAGTTACGACCGACAGGGGAGGGGGTACACCTTC. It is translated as CASSYDRQGRGYTF.

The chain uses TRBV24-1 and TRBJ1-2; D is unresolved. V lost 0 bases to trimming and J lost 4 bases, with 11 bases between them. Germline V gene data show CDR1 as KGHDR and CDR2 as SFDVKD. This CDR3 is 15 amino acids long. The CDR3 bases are TGTGCCACCAGTGATTTGGGAGAGGAAGGCTATGGCTACACCTTC. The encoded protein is CATSDLGEEGYGYTF.

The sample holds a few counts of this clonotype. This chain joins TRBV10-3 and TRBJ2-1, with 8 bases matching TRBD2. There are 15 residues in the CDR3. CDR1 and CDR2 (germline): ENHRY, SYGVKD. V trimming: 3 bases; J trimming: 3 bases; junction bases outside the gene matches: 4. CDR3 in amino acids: CAISERLAGYNEQFF. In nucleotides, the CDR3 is TGTGCCATCAGTGAAAGGCTAGCGGGCTACAATGAGCAGTTCTTC.

For the CDR3, the DNA is TGTGCCAGCAGCGTAGGACAGCCTATCATGAACACTGAAGCTTTCTTT. This encodes CASSVGQPIMNTEAFF. The chain employs TRBV5-8 and TRBJ1-1; D might be TRBD1 (6 bases). The germline V gene encodes CDR1 SGHTS and CDR2 YDEGEE. Trimming pared 4 bases from V and 0 bases from J, leaving 16 bases between. CDR3 length equals 16 residues.

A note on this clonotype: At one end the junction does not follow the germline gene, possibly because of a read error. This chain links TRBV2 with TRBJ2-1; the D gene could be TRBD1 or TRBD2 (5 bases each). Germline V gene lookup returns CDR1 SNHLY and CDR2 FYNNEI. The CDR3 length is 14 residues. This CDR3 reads CADADGTIYNGQFF. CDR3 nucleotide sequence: TGTGCCGACGCGGACGGGACCATCTACAATGGGCAGTTCTTC.

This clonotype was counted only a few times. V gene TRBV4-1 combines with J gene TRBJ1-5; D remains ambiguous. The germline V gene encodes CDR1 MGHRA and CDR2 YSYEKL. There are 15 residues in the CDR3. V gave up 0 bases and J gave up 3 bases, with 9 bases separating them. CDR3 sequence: CASSQDGPNNQPQHF. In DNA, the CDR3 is TGCGCCAGCAGCCAAGATGGGCCCAACAATCAGCCCCAGCATTTT.

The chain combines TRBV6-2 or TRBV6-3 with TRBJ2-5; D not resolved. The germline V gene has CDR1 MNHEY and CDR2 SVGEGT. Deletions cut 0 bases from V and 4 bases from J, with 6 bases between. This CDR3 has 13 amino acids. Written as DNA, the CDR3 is TGTGCCAGCAGTTACTCCCACATAGAGACCCAGTACTTC. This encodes CASSYSHIETQYF.

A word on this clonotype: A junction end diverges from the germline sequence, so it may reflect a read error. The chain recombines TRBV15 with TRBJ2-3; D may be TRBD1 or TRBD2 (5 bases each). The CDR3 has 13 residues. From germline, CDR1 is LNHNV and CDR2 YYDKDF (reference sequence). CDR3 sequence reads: CATGRQRADTQYF. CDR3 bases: TGTGCCACCGGCAGACAGAGGGCAGATACGCAGTATTTT.

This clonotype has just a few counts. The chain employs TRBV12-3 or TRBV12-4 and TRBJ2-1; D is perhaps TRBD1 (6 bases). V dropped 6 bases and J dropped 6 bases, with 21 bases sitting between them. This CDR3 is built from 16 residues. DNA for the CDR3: TGTGCCAGCAGGCCCACTGGGACAAGGGGTTCCAATGAGCAGTTCTTC. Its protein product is CASRPTGTRGSNEQFF.

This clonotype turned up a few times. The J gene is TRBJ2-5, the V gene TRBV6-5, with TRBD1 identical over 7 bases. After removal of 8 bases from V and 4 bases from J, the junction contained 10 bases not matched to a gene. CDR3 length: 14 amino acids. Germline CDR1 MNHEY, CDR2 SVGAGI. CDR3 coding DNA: TGTGCCAGCCAAAGACAGGGAACGGGAGAGACCCAGTACTTC. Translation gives CASQRQGTGETQYF.

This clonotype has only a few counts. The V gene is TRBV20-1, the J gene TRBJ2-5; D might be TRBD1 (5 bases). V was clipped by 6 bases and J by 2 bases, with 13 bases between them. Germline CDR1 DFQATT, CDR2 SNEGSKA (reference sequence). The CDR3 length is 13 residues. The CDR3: CSATGHSQETQYF. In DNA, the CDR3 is TGCAGTGCCACCGGACATTCACAAGAGACCCAGTACTTC.

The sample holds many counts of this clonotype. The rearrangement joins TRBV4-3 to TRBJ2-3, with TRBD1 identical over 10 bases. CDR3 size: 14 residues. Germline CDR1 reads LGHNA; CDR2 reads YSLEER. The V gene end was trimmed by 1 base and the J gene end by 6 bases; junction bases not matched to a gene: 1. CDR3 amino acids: CASSQGTGGDTQYF. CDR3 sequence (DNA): TGCGCCAGCAGCCAAGGGACAGGGGGGGATACGCAGTATTTT.

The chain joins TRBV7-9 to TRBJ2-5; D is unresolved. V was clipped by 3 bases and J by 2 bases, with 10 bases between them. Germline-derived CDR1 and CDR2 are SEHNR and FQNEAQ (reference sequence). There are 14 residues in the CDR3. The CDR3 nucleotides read TGTGCCAGCAGCTTCCATTACCCACAAGAGACCCAGTACTTC. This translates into CASSFHYPQETQYF.

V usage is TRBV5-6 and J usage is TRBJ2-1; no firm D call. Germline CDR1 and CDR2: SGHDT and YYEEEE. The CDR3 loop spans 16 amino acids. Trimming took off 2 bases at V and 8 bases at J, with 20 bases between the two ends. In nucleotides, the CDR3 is TGTGCCAGCAGCTTTTTAACAGCAAGCCTGGTCGATGAGCAGTTCTTC. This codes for CASSFLTASLVDEQFF.

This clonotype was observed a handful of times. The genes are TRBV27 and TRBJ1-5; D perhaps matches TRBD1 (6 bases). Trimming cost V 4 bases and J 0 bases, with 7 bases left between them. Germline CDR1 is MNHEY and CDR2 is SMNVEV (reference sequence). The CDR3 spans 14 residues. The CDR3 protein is CASSSGASNQPQHF. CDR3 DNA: TGTGCCAGCAGTTCAGGGGCTAGCAATCAGCCCCAGCATTTT.

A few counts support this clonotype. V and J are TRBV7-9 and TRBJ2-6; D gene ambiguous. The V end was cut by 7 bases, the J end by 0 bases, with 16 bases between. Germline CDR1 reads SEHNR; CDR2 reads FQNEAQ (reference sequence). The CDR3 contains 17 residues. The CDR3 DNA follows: TGTGCCAGCAACCCTCAAGGTTACATCTCTGGGGCCAACGTCCTGACTTTC. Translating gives CASNPQGYISGANVLTF.

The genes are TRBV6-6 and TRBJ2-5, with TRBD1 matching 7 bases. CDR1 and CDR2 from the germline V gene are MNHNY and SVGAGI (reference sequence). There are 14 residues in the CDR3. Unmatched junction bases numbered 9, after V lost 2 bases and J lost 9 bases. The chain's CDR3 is CASSYGGQNEAQYF. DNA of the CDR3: TGTGCCAGCAGTTACGGGGGACAGAACGAAGCCCAGTACTTC.

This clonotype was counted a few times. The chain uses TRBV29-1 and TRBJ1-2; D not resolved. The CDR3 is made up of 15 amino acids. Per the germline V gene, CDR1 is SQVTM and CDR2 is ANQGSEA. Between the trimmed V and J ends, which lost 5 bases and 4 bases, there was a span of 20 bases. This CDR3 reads CSVPPTGTGGYGYTF. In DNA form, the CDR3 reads TGCAGCGTTCCCCCTACTGGTACTGGCGGCTATGGCTACACCTTC.

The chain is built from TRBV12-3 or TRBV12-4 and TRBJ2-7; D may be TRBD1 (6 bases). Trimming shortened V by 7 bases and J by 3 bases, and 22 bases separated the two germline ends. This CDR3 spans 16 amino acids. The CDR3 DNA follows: TGTGCCAGCATGGACAGTGCGCGGTTCCACAGCTACGAGCAGTACTTC. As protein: CASMDSARFHSYEQYF.

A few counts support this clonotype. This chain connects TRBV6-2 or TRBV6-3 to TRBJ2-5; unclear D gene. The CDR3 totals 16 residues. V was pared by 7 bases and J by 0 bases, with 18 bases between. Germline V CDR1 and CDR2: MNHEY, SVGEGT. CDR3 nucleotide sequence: TGTGCCAGCAACCAACTGGAACACATAGACCAAGAGACCCAGTACTTC. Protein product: CASNQLEHIDQETQYF.

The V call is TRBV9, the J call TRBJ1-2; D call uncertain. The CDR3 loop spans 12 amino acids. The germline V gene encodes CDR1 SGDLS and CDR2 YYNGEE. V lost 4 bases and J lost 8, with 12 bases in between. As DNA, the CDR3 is TGTGCCAGCAGCCCCTTCAAAAGGGGCTACACCTTC. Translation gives CASSPFKRGYTF.

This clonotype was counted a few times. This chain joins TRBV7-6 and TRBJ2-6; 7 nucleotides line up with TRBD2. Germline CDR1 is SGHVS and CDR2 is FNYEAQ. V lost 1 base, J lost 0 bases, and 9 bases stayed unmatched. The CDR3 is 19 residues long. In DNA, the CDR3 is TGTGCCAGCAGCTTAGATAGGGAGGGGTACAACTCTGGGGCCAACGTCCTGACTTTC. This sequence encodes CASSLDREGYNSGANVLTF.

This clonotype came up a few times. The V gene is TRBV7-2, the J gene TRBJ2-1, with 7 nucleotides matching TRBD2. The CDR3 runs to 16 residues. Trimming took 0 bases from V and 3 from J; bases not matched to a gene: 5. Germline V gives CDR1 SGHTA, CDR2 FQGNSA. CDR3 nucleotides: TGTGCCAGCAGCTTAGCGGGGGGGACTAACTACAATGAGCAGTTCTTC. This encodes CASSLAGGTNYNEQFF.

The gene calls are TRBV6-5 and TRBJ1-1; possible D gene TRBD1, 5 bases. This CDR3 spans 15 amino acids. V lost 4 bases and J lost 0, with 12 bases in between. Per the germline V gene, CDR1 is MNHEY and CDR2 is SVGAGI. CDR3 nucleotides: TGTGCCAGCAGTTTCCCGGGACTCTTGAACACTGAAGCTTTCTTT. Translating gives CASSFPGLLNTEAFF.